This record concerns one T cell receptor (beta chain) sequence. Assay used: immunoSEQ multiplex PCR; TCRdb lists only in-frame clones, some missing. The table records 400,000 to 500,000 clones, 80% to 95% of them present only once. The data belong to a study of control samples from healthy donors and cancer patients. What was sequenced was PBMCs. The sequence was obtained from a man aged 40-55 years with head and neck cancer.

This chain's CDR3 is CASRGRDAYGYTF. As DNA, the CDR3 is TGTGCCAGCAGGGGGAGGGACGCCTATGGCTACACCTTC. The V and J genes are TRBV2 and TRBJ1-2, with a possible D match to TRBD1 (5 bases). The germline CDR1 and CDR2 sequences are SNHLY and FYNNEI. The V gene lost 6 bases and the J gene lost 4 bases, with 12 bases spanning the gap. CDR3 length: 13 residues.